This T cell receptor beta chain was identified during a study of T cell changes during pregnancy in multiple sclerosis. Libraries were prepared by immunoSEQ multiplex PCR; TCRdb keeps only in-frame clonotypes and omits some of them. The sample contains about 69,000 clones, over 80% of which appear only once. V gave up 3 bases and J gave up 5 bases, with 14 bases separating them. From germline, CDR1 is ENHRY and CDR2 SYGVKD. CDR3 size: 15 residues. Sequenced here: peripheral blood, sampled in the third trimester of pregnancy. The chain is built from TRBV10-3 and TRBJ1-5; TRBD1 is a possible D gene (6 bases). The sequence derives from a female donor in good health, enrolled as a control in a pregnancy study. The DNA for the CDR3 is TGTGCCATCAGTGAACGATGGGGGGGCGATCAGCCCCAGCATTTT. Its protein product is CAISERWGGDQPQHF.